This TCR beta chain was profiled in a study of blood T cell repertoires in COVID-19. As for the study in general: Italy, Spain and the United States were the sources of the convalescent and acute COVID-19 samples. The analysed material was cDNA or gDNA that came from T cells, B-cell-depleted T cells, or PBMCs.

Authors' processing steps: Amplifying reference gene primers gave estimates of nucleated cell counts. Clones were read by immunoSEQ multiplex PCR, and TCRdb kept only the in-frame ones, dropping some. That table supplies the V and J calls and clone size; D and trimming were determined from the DNA. The sample lists around 100,000 clones; 89% were seen once. Germline CDR1 and CDR2: SEHNR and FQNEAQ (reference sequence). V dropped 1 base and J dropped 5 bases, with 9 bases sitting between them. The CDR3 length is 15 residues. The chain joins TRBV7-9 to TRBJ1-6; perhaps TRBD1 as D (5 bases). Material for sequencing was peripheral blood. The receptor comes from a woman aged 60-70 years with acute or convalescent COVID-19. The CDR3 region has the DNA TGTGCCAGCAGCTTAGGAACAGGAAATAATTCACCCCTCCACTTT. Its translation: CASSLGTGNNSPLHF.